This T cell receptor (beta chain) was obtained from a study of identical twins. Whole-study results and caveats: In beta out-of-frame sequences, the excess sharing between twins was weaker. Analyses of zero insertions could be partly confounded by invariant MAIT and iNKT cells. Beta clonotypes that were abundant in cord blood contained fewer insertions, a pattern absent from memory repertoires.

The CDR3 covers 20 residues. Trimming removed 3 bases at V and 0 bases at J, with 25 bases between. This clonotype was seen a few times. Its specificity is not known. TCRdb recomputed calls from the 5' RACE reads with MiXCR, one row per CDR3 protein. Here the sample spans fewer than 550,000 distinct CDR3 sequences, 14% being singletons. This sample also belongs to another study, concerning yellow fever vaccine responses in identical twins. That work states: Reportedly, twins showed a vaccine T cell response that looked partly convergent and partly personalized.

The chain links TRBV12-3 or TRBV12-4 to TRBJ2-3; tentative D call: TRBD2 (5 bases). What was sequenced was CD4+ T cells sorted from blood. The sequence came from a woman between 18 and 30 years old in good health. The CDR3 here is CASSFRPLRGRLPSTDTQYF. The DNA of the CDR3 is TGTGCCAGCAGTTTTCGTCCTCTACGGGGTCGGCTACCTAGCACAGATACGCAGTATTTT.